This T cell receptor beta chain was found in a study of shared clonotypes between healthy human individuals. Study overall: A couple of female and three male donors aged 18 to 49 were enrolled. Study-level results: Compared with memory subsets, naive subsets generally had larger estimated richness.

The germline gives CDR1 MNHEY, CDR2 SMNVEV (reference sequence). This CDR3 has 14 residues. Trimming cost V 6 bases and J 3 bases, with 15 bases left between them. Cells designated naive CD8 were CD45RO-negative and were positively selected for CCR7, with terminally differentiated effector memory CD45RA+ cells excluded. The authors' processing: Because ImmunoSEQ provided only junction sequences with no quality scores, the filtering differed. TCRdb's table, derived via immunoSEQ multiplex PCR, lists solely in-frame clones and lacks some. Clone size and the V and J calls come from that table; the DNA yielded D and trimming. The sample lists about 2,100,000 clones; more than 85% were seen once. Details on this clone: Its antigen is unknown.

The chain uses TRBV27 and TRBJ2-7; TRBD1 is a possible D gene (5 bases). Sequencing used naive CD8+ T cells from PBMCs. This receptor was identified in a man younger than 30 in good health. Some clones in this sample may be carry-over from other donors' samples. This CDR3 reads CASSPVGPHYEQYF. The CDR3 DNA sequence: TGTGCCAGCAGCCCCGTGGGGCCCCACTACGAGCAGTACTTC.